The clone carrying this T cell receptor (beta chain) was found a few times. The antigen is undetermined. In germline, CDR1 is SGHTA, CDR2 FQGNSA. CDR3 length: 14 residues. V lost 5 bases to trimming and J lost 2 bases, with 12 bases between them. This sample was included in a study of vaccination and CD4 T cells after COVID-19. Treatment noted: roughly ten-day PBMC culture with coronavirus spike peptide pools or control peptides (ViraFEST assay). Harvesting of the unexposed donor's CD4+ T cells predated the COVID-19 pandemic (2011-2018). Sequenced with the Oncomine TCR Beta short-read assay was DNA taken from cultured CD4+ T cells. Using its own MiXCR run on the PCR reads, TCRdb lists one record per CDR3 protein. The table shows roughly 4,500 distinct CDR3 sequences, with around 60% occurring only once.

The sequence was collected from a human donor in good health. V gene TRBV7-2 combines with J gene TRBJ2-5, with D maybe TRBD1 (6 bases). Sequencing was carried out using CD4+ T cells from blood, cultured in vitro. CDR3 loop: CASSPVRGQETQYF. CDR3 sequence (DNA): TGTGCCAGCAGCCCTGTTAGGGGGCAAGAGACCCAGTACTTC.